The 16 T cell receptor beta chains reported below all come from one sample, sequenced in a study of shared clonotypes between healthy human individuals. The table came from immunoSEQ multiplex PCR; TCRdb's copy has only in-frame clones and leaves some out. The table has nearly 600,000 clones, around 95% seen once. Naive CD8 cells comprised CD45RO-negative, CCR7-positively selected cells, excluding terminally differentiated effector memory CD45RA+ cells. Source material: naive CD8+ T cells sorted from blood. The receptor source for this set is a woman younger than 45 in good health.

The chain carries TRBV27 and TRBJ1-1, with D unclear. V lost 2 bases to trimming and J lost 1 base, with 11 bases between them. The CDR3 contains 15 residues. Germline-derived CDR1 and CDR2 are MNHEY and SMNVEV (reference sequence). The CDR3 DNA reads TGTGCCAGCAGTTTAAGCAGTTACTCGAACACTGAAGCTTTCTTT. It specifies CASSLSSYSNTEAFF.

The chain combines TRBV27 with TRBJ1-2; D is uncertain. The CDR3 length is 13 residues. Trimming stripped 3 bases from V and 8 bases from J, with 13 bases between. The germline V gene encodes CDR1 MNHEY and CDR2 SMNVEV (reference sequence). CDR3 sequence (DNA): TGTGCCAGCAGTTTTTACTCCGACACGGGCTACACCTTC. It specifies CASSFYSDTGYTF.

This chain uses TRBV28 with TRBJ2-7; no clear D. CDR1 is MDHEN, CDR2 SYDVKM, per germline. CDR3 length: 14 residues. The V gene lost 2 bases and the J gene lost 2 bases, with 10 bases spanning the gap. The chain's CDR3 is CASSLGSATYEQYF. In nucleotides, the CDR3 is TGTGCCAGCAGTTTAGGTTCGGCCACCTACGAGCAGTACTTC.

The chain is built from TRBV6-5 and TRBJ1-2; D uncertain. Germline V CDR1 and CDR2: MNHEY, SVGAGI. This CDR3 spans 14 amino acids. The ends were cut back, 6 bases at V and 4 bases at J, with 15 bases in the middle. This CDR3 is CASSLRQSGYGYTF. Written as DNA, the CDR3 is TGTGCCAGCAGCCTTAGACAATCTGGCTATGGCTACACCTTC.

The rearrangement links TRBV27 to TRBJ2-7; 8 nucleotides line up with TRBD2. The V segment lost 2 bases and the J segment 2 bases; nucleotides outside the gene matches: 5. Germline V gene lookup returns CDR1 MNHEY and CDR2 SMNVEV (reference sequence). The CDR3 is made up of 15 amino acids. CDR3 in DNA: TGTGCCAGCAGTTTAGGACTAGCCCCGACCTACGAGCAGTACTTC. Its protein product is CASSLGLAPTYEQYF.

The V and J genes are TRBV11-3 and TRBJ2-3; 10 bases line up with TRBD1. V shed 5 bases and J 4 bases; nucleotides not matched to a gene: 12. Germline CDR1 and CDR2: SGHNT and YENEEA. The CDR3 runs 17 residues. The CDR3 DNA reads as TGTGCCAGCAGCCTCCAGAGCTGGACAGGGGGAGCAGATACGCAGTATTTT. It translates to CASSLQSWTGGADTQYF.

The chain couples TRBV4-1 to TRBJ1-2; no definite D call. V lost 0 bases and J 5 bases, leaving 10 bases between the germline ends. The V gene's germline CDR1 is MGHRA and CDR2 YSYEKL. This CDR3 is 14 amino acids long. The chain's CDR3 is CASSQDSREYGYTF. CDR3 nucleotides: TGCGCCAGCAGCCAAGACTCACGGGAATATGGCTACACCTTC.

This chain links TRBV5-6 with TRBJ1-4; no clear D. This CDR3 comprises 15 residues. Trimming left V 1 base short and J 5 bases short, with 12 bases between. The germline V gene has CDR1 SGHDT and CDR2 YYEEEE. For the CDR3, the DNA is TGTGCCAGCAGCTTGAGTATCCATGGAAATGAAAAACTGTTTTTT. It yields the protein CASSLSIHGNEKLFF.

V usage is TRBV2 and J usage is TRBJ1-1, with D unclear. The CDR3 loop spans 12 amino acids. V dropped 1 base and J dropped 7 bases, with 7 bases sitting between them. Germline CDR1 SNHLY, CDR2 FYNNEI. The CDR3 DNA reads as TGTGCCAGCAGTGAAGGTGGGGTTGAAGCTTTCTTT. This codes for CASSEGGVEAFF. The full variable domain, in which reference TRBV2 and TRBJ1-1 provide the parts outside the CDR3, is EPEVTQTPSHQVTQMGQEVILRCVPISNHLYFYWYRQILGQKVEFLVSFYNNEISEKSEIFDDQFSVERPDGSNFTLKIRSTKLEDSAMYFCASSEGGVEAFFGQGTRLTVV.

This chain joins TRBV29-1 and TRBJ1-3; no clear D gene. The germline V gene encodes CDR1 SQVTM and CDR2 ANQGSEA. The CDR3 is made up of 14 amino acids. Trimming pared 2 bases from V and 4 bases from J, leaving 12 bases between. CDR3 bases: TGCAGCGTTGAACCGCTACCTTTGGGAAACACCATATATTTT. It encodes CSVEPLPLGNTIYF.

The V gene is TRBV5-1, the J gene TRBJ2-3; D tentatively fits TRBD1 or TRBD2 (7 bases each). This CDR3 has 15 residues. Looked up from germline, CDR1 is SGHRS and CDR2 is YFSETQ. V was cut by 4 bases and J by 2 bases, with 14 bases left in between. CDR3 region: CASSAGDSLTDTQYF. The CDR3 coding sequence is TGCGCCAGCAGCGCGGGGGACAGTCTCACAGATACGCAGTATTTT. Full variable domain (remainder filled in from reference TRBV5-1 and TRBJ2-3): KAGVTQTPRYLIKTRGQQVTLSCSPISGHRSVSWYQQTPGQGLQFLFEYFSETQRNKGNFPGRFSGRQFSNSRSEMNVSTLELGDSALYLCASSAGDSLTDTQYFGPGTRLTVL.

The rearrangement joins TRBV5-1 to TRBJ2-1, with 8 positions matching TRBD1. This CDR3 comprises 15 residues. Per germline, CDR1 SGHRS and CDR2 YFSETQ. The V gene end was trimmed by 5 bases and the J gene end by 4 bases; junction bases not matched to a gene: 8. CDR3 loop: CASRFDRGAYNEQFF. The CDR3 nucleotides are TGCGCCAGCAGATTCGACAGGGGCGCTTACAATGAGCAGTTCTTC.

The chain couples TRBV14 to TRBJ2-7; 10 bases map to TRBD2. The CDR3 length is 15 residues. J gave up 7 bases and V 2 bases, and 8 bases lay outside the gene matches. Germline assignment: CDR1 SGHDN and CDR2 FVKESK. CDR3 sequence: CASSQYVAGGEEQYF. The CDR3, as DNA: TGTGCCAGCAGCCAATATGTAGCGGGAGGAGAGGAGCAGTACTTC.

V usage is TRBV27 and J usage is TRBJ1-1; no definite D call. The germline gives CDR1 MNHEY, CDR2 SMNVEV (reference sequence). With 7 bases removed from V and 0 bases from J, the gap between germline ends came to 12 bases. The CDR3 contains 14 residues. DNA for the CDR3: TGTGCCAGCACCCCTATAGGGCTGAACACTGAAGCTTTCTTT. This translates into CASTPIGLNTEAFF.

The V call is TRBV4-1, the J call TRBJ2-2, with D possibly TRBD2 on 5 matching bases. V shed 3 bases and J shed 3 bases, with 11 bases lying between them. This CDR3 region has 15 residues. The germline V gene has CDR1 MGHRA and CDR2 YSYEKL. In DNA form, the CDR3 reads TGCGCCAGCAGCCAGTCGAGGGTCTACACCGGGGAGCTGTTTTTT. It translates to CASSQSRVYTGELFF.

V and J are TRBV2 and TRBJ2-1, with D perhaps TRBD1 (6 bases). There are 10 residues in the CDR3. Trimming took off 7 bases at V and 11 bases at J, with 9 bases between the two ends. CDR1 is SNHLY and CDR2 is FYNNEI in the germline V gene. The CDR3 DNA reads as TGTGCCAGCACAGGACAGCAGCAGTTCTTC. The encoded protein is CASTGQQQFF.